At least ten counts were recorded for the clone carrying this T cell receptor (beta chain). What it recognizes is unknown. These data originate in a study of identical twins. A universal primer site arose from template switching, and cDNA bore unique molecular identifiers. TCRdb called the 5' RACE reads again in MiXCR, with one record for every CDR3 protein. The sample records some 240,000 distinct CDR3 sequences, roughly a tenth being singletons. V was trimmed by 2 bases and J by 0 bases, leaving 7 bases between them. The germline CDR1 and CDR2 sequences are SGHTA and FQGNSA. The CDR3 is 15 residues long. All donors comprised healthy Caucasians. General observations from the study: Reduced insertions were recorded for abundant cord blood beta clonotypes, with no such pattern in memory repertoires.

This chain links TRBV7-2 with TRBJ1-4; no firm D call. The clonotype comes from a man in his forties or fifties in good health. The sequenced sample consisted of memory T cells sorted from blood. The CDR3 region has the DNA TGTGCCAGCAGCTTAAGACTTGCAACTAATGAAAAACTGTTTTTT. The encoded protein is CASSLRLATNEKLFF.